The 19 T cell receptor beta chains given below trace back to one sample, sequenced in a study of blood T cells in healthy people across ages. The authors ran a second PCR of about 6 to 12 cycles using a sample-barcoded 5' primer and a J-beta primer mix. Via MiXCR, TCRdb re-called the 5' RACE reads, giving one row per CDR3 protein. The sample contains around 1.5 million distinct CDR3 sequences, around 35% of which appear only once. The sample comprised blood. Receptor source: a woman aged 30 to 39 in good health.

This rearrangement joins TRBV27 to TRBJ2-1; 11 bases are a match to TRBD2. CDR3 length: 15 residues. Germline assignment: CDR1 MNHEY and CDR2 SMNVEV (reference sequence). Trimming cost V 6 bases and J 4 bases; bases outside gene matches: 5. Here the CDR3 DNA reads TGTGCCAGCAGGAAAATAGCGGGGGGGTACAATGAGCAGTTCTTC. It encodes CASRKIAGGYNEQFF.

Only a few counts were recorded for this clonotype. CDR3 DNA sequence: TGCAGCGTAGGGACAGGAGAAAAACTGTTTTTT. It codes for CSVGTGEKLFF. V and J are TRBV29-1 and TRBJ1-4, with 8 bases lining up with TRBD1. The CDR3 loop spans 11 amino acids. Trimming removed 6 bases from V and 8 bases from J; junction bases left unmatched: 2. Germline V lookup: CDR1 SQVTM, CDR2 ANQGSEA.

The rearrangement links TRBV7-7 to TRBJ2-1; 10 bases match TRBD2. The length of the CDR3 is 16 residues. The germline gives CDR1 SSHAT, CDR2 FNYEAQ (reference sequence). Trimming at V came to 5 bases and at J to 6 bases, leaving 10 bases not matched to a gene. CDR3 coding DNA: TGTGCCAGCAGCCTCACCGGGACTAGCGACCGCAATGAGCAGTTCTTC. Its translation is CASSLTGTSDRNEQFF.

The CDR3 sequence is CASSLGGLVQETQYF. CDR3 in DNA: TGTGCCAGCAGTTTAGGGGGACTAGTCCAAGAGACCCAGTACTTC. This chain joins TRBV12-3 or TRBV12-4 and TRBJ2-5; 8 bases align to TRBD2. The V gene end was trimmed by 1 base and the J gene end by 1 base; junction bases not matched to a gene: 2. The CDR3 runs to 15 residues.

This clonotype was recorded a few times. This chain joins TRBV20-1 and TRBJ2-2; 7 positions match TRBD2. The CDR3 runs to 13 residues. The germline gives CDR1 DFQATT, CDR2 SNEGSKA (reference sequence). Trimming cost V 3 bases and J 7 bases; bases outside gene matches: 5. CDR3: CSARSLAVGELFF. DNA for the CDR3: TGCAGTGCTAGGAGTCTAGCGGTCGGGGAGCTGTTTTTT.

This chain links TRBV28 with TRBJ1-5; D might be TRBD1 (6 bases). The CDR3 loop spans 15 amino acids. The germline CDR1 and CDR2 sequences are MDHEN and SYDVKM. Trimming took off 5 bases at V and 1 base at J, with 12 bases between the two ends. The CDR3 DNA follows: TGTGCCAGCAGTCTGTATCAGGGGAGCAATCAGCCCCAGCATTTT. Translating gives CASSLYQGSNQPQHF.

The CDR3 loop reads CASSLVTRGANEQFF. DNA of the CDR3: TGCGCCAGCAGCTTGGTGACCAGGGGTGCCAATGAGCAGTTCTTC. The chain recombines TRBV5-1 with TRBJ2-1, with D perhaps TRBD1 (6 bases). The CDR3 is 15 residues long. Germline assignment: CDR1 SGHRS and CDR2 YFSETQ. V lost 0 bases and J lost 6, with 13 bases in between.

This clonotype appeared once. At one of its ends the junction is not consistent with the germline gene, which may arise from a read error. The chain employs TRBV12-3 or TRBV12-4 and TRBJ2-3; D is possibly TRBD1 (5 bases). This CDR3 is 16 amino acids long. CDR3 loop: CASSPGQGINTDMQYF. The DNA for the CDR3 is TGTGCCAGCTCCCCCGGGCAGGGTATTAACACAGATATGCAGTATTTT.

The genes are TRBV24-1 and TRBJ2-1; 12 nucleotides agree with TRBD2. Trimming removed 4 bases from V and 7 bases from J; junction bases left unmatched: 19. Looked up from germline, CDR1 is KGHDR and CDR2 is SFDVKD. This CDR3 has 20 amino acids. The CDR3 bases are TGTGCCACCAGTGACTCCTTTTGGACTAGCGGGACCGCGGGGCCTAATGAGCAGTTCTTC. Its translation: CATSDSFWTSGTAGPNEQFF.

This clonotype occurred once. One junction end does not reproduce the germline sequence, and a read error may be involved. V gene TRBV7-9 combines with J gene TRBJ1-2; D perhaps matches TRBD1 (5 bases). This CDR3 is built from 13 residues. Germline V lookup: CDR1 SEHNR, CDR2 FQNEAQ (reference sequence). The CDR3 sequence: CTSNLGQMGGYTF. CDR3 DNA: TGTACCAGCAACCTGGGGCAAATGGGCGGCTACACCTTC.

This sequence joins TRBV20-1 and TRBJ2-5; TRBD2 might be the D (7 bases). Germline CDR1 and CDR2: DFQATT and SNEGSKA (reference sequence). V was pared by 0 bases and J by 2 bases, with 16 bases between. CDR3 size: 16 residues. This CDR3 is CSARDAGASGQETQYF. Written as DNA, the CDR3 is TGCAGTGCTAGAGATGCGGGGGCTAGCGGACAAGAGACCCAGTACTTC.

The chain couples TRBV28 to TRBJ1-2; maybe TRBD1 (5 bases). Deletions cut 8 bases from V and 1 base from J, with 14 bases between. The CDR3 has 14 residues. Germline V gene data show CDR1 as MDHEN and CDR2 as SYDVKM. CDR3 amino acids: CASGSGGVNYGYTF. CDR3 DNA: TGTGCCAGCGGTTCTGGGGGAGTTAACTATGGCTACACCTTC.

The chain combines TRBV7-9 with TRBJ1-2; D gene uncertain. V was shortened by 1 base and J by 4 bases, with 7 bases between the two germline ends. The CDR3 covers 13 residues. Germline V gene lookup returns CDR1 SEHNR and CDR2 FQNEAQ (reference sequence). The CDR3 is CASSLGVIYGYTF. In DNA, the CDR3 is TGTGCCAGCAGCTTAGGTGTTATCTATGGCTACACCTTC.

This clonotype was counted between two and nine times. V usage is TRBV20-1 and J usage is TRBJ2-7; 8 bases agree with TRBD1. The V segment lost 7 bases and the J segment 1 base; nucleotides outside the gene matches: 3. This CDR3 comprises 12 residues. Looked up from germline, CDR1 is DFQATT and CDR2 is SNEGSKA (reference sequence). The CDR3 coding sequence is TGCAGTGGGACAGGGAGGTCCTACGAGCAGTACTTC. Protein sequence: CSGTGRSYEQYF.

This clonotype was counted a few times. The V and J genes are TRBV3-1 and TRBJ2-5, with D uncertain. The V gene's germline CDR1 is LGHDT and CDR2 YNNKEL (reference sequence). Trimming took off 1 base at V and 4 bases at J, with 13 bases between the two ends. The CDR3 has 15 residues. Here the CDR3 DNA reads TGTGCCAGCAGCCAAGCAATCGAGGTCGGAGAGACCCAGTACTTC. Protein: CASSQAIEVGETQYF.

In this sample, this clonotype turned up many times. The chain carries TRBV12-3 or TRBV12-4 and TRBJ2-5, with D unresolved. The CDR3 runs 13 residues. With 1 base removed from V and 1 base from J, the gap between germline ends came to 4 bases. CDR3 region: CASSLVSQETQYF. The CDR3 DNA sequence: TGTGCCAGCAGTTTAGTATCCCAAGAGACCCAGTACTTC.

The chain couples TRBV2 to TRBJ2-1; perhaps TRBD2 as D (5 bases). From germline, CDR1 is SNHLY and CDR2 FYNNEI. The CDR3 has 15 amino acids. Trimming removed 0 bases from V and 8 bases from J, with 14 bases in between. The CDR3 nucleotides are TGTGCCAGCAGTGAAGCGAGAATAGCGTCACATGAGCAGTTCTTC. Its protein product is CASSEARIASHEQFF.

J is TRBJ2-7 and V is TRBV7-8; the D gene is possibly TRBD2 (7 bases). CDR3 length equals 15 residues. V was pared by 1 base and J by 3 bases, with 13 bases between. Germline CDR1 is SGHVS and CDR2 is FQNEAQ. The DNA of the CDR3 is TGTGCCAGCAGCTTAGGCGGGGGCCTGTTCTACGAGCAGTACTTC. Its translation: CASSLGGGLFYEQYF. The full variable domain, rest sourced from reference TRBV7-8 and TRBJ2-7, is GAGVSQSPRYKVAKRGQDVALRCDPISGHVSLFWYQQALGQGPEFLTYFQNEAQLDKSGLPSDRFFAERPEGSVSTLKIQRTQQEDSAVYLCASSLGGGLFYEQYFGPGTRLTVT.

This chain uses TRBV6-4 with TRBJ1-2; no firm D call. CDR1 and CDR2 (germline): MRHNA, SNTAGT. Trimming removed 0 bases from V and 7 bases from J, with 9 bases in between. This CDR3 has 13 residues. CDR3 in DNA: TGTGCCAGCAGTGACTCGAGGGTTCGTGGCTACACCTTC. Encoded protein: CASSDSRVRGYTF.